A selection of T cell receptor beta chains follows, all from one sample in a study of T-cell reconstitution after alpha-beta-depleted transplantation in children. TCRdb called the PCR reads again in MiXCR, with one record for every CDR3 protein. The data contain approximately 400,000 distinct CDR3 sequences, 11% of them seen just once; the ten biggest clones take up approximately 5%. This material consisted of PBMCs from the stem cell graft donor, taken from the stem cell graft. Every receptor here comes from a human donor who donated a stem cell graft to a child with acute myeloid leukemia. Both conserved end residues are part of each CDR3. A D gene is named only where the DNA matches it firmly. The size field is filled for only some rows; it gives once, few, many or a size class.

cdr3_nt cdr3_aa d_call j_call clone_size v_call
TGTGCCAGCAGTTTGGGGGGGGGGCAGGGGTCCTACAATGAGCAGTTCTTC CASSLGGGQGSYNEQFF . TRBJ2-1 . TRBV27
TGTGCCAGCAGCCACCCCCCCGGGGAGCTGTTTTTT CASSHPPGELFF . TRBJ2-2 many TRBV6-2/TRBV6-3
TGTGCCAGCAGCAGCGGGACAGAAGACACCGGGGAGCTGTTTTTT CASSSGTEDTGELFF . TRBJ2-2 . TRBV21-1
TGTGCCAGCAGTGAAAATTGGGACAGAGATACGCAGTATTTT CASSENWDRDTQYF TRBD1 TRBJ2-3 many TRBV25-1
TGTGCCAGCAGCCGTGACAGGAGCCCTGGGGCCAACGTCCTGACTTTC CASSRDRSPGANVLTF . TRBJ2-6 many TRBV12-3/TRBV12-4
TGTGCCAGCAGTTTCAGGACAGGGGGAGCCTACGAGCAGTACTTC CASSFRTGGAYEQYF TRBD1 TRBJ2-7 . TRBV12-3/TRBV12-4
TGTGCCAGCAGGCCTATCAGGGGGCCGAACACTGAAGCTTTCTTT CASRPIRGPNTEAFF TRBD1 TRBJ1-1 few TRBV2
TGTGCCAGCAGGGGGCCGGGGATCCGGGAGACCCAGTACTTC CASRGPGIRETQYF . TRBJ2-5 few TRBV6-1
TGTGCCAGCAGCTTCAACGGGGGGACCCAGTACTTC CASSFNGGTQYF . TRBJ2-5 . TRBV9
TGCAGTGCTAGAGACCCGCAGCCCGACTCCCGACTAGCCAAAAACATTCAGTACTTC CSARDPQPDSRLAKNIQYF . TRBJ2-4 . TRBV20-1
TGCGCCAGCAGCTTGGCCCTAGGCCACGATACGCAGTATTTT CASSLALGHDTQYF . TRBJ2-3 few TRBV5-1
TGTGCCAGCAGCAGCGGACAGGGCGGCGCGGCTTTCTTT CASSSGQGGAAFF TRBD1 TRBJ1-1 few TRBV11-1
TGTGCCAGCACCAGGGGTGGCTACAATGAGCAGTTCTTC CASTRGGYNEQFF . TRBJ2-1 few TRBV27
TGTGCCAGCAGCGCCTCAGGGAGCCGTGCTCAGCCCCAGCATTTT CASSASGSRAQPQHF . TRBJ1-5 . TRBV9
TGTGCTAGTGGTTTGGTACTCGGACCAACGGTCGGTGAGCAGTTCTTC CASGLVLGPTVGEQFF . TRBJ2-1 . TRBV12-5
TGTGCCAGCAGCTTCGGGACTAGCGGGGGGTTCCCCACAGATACGCAGTATTTT CASSFGTSGGFPTDTQYF TRBD2 TRBJ2-3 . TRBV7-3
TGCAGCGTTGAGTTCGCGGGGGGGCTTAATGAGCAGTTCTTC CSVEFAGGLNEQFF TRBD2 TRBJ2-1 many TRBV29-1
TGTGCCAGCAGTGAAGTGGGGAGCTTCGAGCAGTTCTTC CASSEVGSFEQFF . TRBJ2-1 many TRBV6-1
TGTGCCAGCAGTGAATCTGGCGGGAGTACGAATGAGCAGTTCTTC CASSESGGSTNEQFF TRBD2 TRBJ2-1 . TRBV25-1
TGTGCCACCAGTGATTCCAGGACAGGGTTCCACAATGAGCAGTTCTTC CATSDSRTGFHNEQFF TRBD1 TRBJ2-1 once TRBV24-1
TGCAGTGCCCAGACCGAAAACTCCTACGAGCAGTACTTC CSAQTENSYEQYF . TRBJ2-7 many TRBV20-1
TGTGCCAGCAGTGAACGCTGGACGAACACCGGGGAGCTGTTTTTT CASSERWTNTGELFF . TRBJ2-2 . TRBV6-1
TGTGCCTGGAGCCGAGGGAATGAAGCTTTCTTT CAWSRGNEAFF . TRBJ1-1 . TRBV30
TGCGCCAGCAAGACAGGGAGCACAGATACGCAGTATTTT CASKTGSTDTQYF TRBD1 TRBJ2-3 few TRBV5-1
TGCGCCAGCAGCTTGGAGGGTAGCGGAGGGCAAGAGACCCAGTACTTC CASSLEGSGGQETQYF . TRBJ2-5 many TRBV5-1
TGTGCCATCAGTGCCCTACAGGGGTTCGGGTATGGCTACACCTTC CAISALQGFGYGYTF TRBD1 TRBJ1-2 few TRBV10-3
TGTGCCAGCACCCCCCGGGCAGGGGGGAACACTGAAGCTTTCTTT CASTPRAGGNTEAFF TRBD1 TRBJ1-1 many TRBV12-3/TRBV12-4
TGTGCCAGCAGCTTACGCCGGGACAGGGGGCATAGTGAGCAGTTCTTC CASSLRRDRGHSEQFF TRBD1 TRBJ2-1 few TRBV7-8
TGTGCCAGCAGCTTGTTCTCCGGACAGGGGGCAGGAGAGACCCAGTACTTC CASSLFSGQGAGETQYF TRBD1 TRBJ2-5 few TRBV5-5
TGTGCCAGCGCGACTAGCGGGGGGATGAAAGAGACCCAGTACTTC CASATSGGMKETQYF TRBD2 TRBJ2-5 . TRBV6-1
TGCAGCGTTGTTTCACAGATGAACACTGAAGCTTTCTTT CSVVSQMNTEAFF . TRBJ1-1 few TRBV29-1
TGCAGTGCTAGACCGGACAGGGCTGGGGCCAACGTCCTGACTTTC CSARPDRAGANVLTF TRBD1 TRBJ2-6 many TRBV20-1
TGTGCCAGCAGTTCATCAGACAGGGGTGGAGGTCAGCCCCAGCATTTT CASSSSDRGGGQPQHF TRBD1 TRBJ1-5 . TRBV6-5
TGTGCCAGCAGCCAAGGACGACAGGGTCAGTACGGTGAAAAACTGTTTTTT CASSQGRQGQYGEKLFF TRBD1 TRBJ1-4 . TRBV3-1
TGTGCCAGCAGCGAACAGGGGCAAGCTTTCTTT CASSEQGQAFF TRBD1 TRBJ1-1 few TRBV7-3
TGCAGTGCTACGAATCTTGTACAGGGGGCAACCGGGGAGCTGTTTTTT CSATNLVQGATGELFF TRBD1 TRBJ2-2 few TRBV20-1
TGTGCCAGCAGCTCCCGTTTGAGGGCTGAGCAGTTCTTC CASSSRLRAEQFF . TRBJ2-1 few TRBV11-2
TGTGCCAGCAGTCCCTTAGCGGGGGCCCGACACAATGAGCAGTTCTTC CASSPLAGARHNEQFF TRBD2 TRBJ2-1 . TRBV28
TGCAGTGCTCCGAGGACAGGCCTGGGGTATAGCAATCAGCCCCAGCATTTT CSAPRTGLGYSNQPQHF TRBD1 TRBJ1-5 few TRBV20-1
TGTGCCTGGAGTGTAGGGACTAGCGGGGGAGAGACCCAGTACTTC CAWSVGTSGGETQYF TRBD2 TRBJ2-5 . TRBV30
TGTGCCAGCACTTTTGGTGGGGGTGACGGGAGGGCCGGCACCGGGGAGCTGTTTTTT CASTFGGGDGRAGTGELFF TRBD2 TRBJ2-2 . TRBV12-3/TRBV12-4
TGTGCCAGCAGCATGACAGGGGAGGGCTCCTACAATGACCAGTTCTTC CASSMTGEGSYNDQFF . TRBJ2-1 . TRBV9
TGTGCCATCAGTGAACCAGGGATGAACACTGAAGCTTTCTTT CAISEPGMNTEAFF . TRBJ1-1 . TRBV10-3
TGTGCCAGCTCGAGGGGGCTAGCGGGAGGGAGTGAGCAGTACTTC CASSRGLAGGSEQYF TRBD2 TRBJ2-7 . TRBV25-1
TGCAGTGCTAGAGCCAGCCGACAGACCATTGGAGAGACCCAGTACTTC CSARASRQTIGETQYF . TRBJ2-5 . TRBV20-1
TGTGCCAGCAGCCATGGGACAGGGGGCGGCTATGGCTACACCTTC CASSHGTGGGYGYTF TRBD1 TRBJ1-2 few TRBV11-1
TGTGCCACCAGCAGCCGGGCGGGAGGGCCTGGCGAGCAGTACTTC CATSSRAGGPGEQYF TRBD2 TRBJ2-7 . TRBV15
TGTGCCAGCAGCCCGGGACACACTGAAGCTTTCTTT CASSPGHTEAFF . TRBJ1-1 many TRBV7-9
TGCAGCGTAGCCACAGGGAACGACTATGGCTACACCTTC CSVATGNDYGYTF . TRBJ1-2 many TRBV29-1
TGTGCCACCGAGGGAGGGGCGCCCTTCCGTAGCTCCTATAATTCACCCCTCCACTTT CATEGGAPFRSSYNSPLHF . TRBJ1-6 few TRBV24-1
TGTGCCAGCTCCCGGGACAGGGACAACTATGGCTACACCTTC CASSRDRDNYGYTF TRBD1 TRBJ1-2 few TRBV27